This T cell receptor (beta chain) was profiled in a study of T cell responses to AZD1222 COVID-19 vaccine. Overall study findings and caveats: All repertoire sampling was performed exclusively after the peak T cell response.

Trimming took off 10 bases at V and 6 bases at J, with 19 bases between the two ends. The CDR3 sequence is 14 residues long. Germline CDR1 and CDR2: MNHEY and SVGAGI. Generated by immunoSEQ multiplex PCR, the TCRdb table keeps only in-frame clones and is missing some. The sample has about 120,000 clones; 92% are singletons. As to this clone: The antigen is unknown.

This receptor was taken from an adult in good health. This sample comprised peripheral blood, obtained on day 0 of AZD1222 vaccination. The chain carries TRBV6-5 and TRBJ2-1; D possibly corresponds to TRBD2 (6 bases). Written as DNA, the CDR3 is TGTGCCACCGCGGACTACGCTGAGATCAATGAGCAGTTCTTC. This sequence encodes CATADYAEINEQFF.